This is a list of T cell receptor beta chains from one sample in a study of T cells in Graves' hyperthyroidism and ophthalmopathy. TCRdb re-called the multiplex PCR reads with MiXCR, one entry per CDR3 protein. This table has approximately 560,000 distinct CDR3 sequences, roughly 46% appearing once. The specimen sequenced was peripheral blood or thyroid tissue (not recorded which). Receptor source: a woman younger than 30 with Graves' hyperthyroidism. Both conserved end residues are part of each CDR3. The D gene is left open where the match is weak. Clone sizes are given selectively: once, few, many, or a class where the clone is expanded.

V gene	J gene	D gene	clone size	CDR3 DNA	CDR3 protein
TRBV20-1	TRBJ2-7	NA	few	TGCAGTGCCTGGGACACAGCCTCCTACGAGCAGTACTTC	CSAWDTASYEQYF
TRBV5-1	TRBJ2-5	TRBD2	NA	TGCGCCAGCAGCTTCTGGGCTAGCGGGAAAGAGACCCAGTACTTC	CASSFWASGKETQYF
TRBV25-1	TRBJ1-1	NA	NA	TGTGCCTGGAGGTTCTCAACAGGGTACACTGAAGCTTTCTTT	CAWRFSTGYTEAFF
TRBV7-8	TRBJ2-2	NA	many	TGTGCCAGCAGCTCTCTATTAGGGGGAACCGGGGAGCTGTTTTTT	CASSSLLGGTGELFF
TRBV7-9	TRBJ1-1	TRBD1	NA	TGTGCCAGCAGCCCAACAGGGGGCGGGCGGTCGACCGAAGCTTTCTTT	CASSPTGGGRSTEAFF
TRBV2	TRBJ1-6	NA	many	TGTGCCAGCAGTGATCGGACAGCACGGAACTCACCCCTCCACTTT	CASSDRTARNSPLHF
TRBV11-2	TRBJ2-7	NA	NA	TGTGCCAGCAGCTTAAGTGCGCTCGATGGGGAGCAGTACTTC	CASSLSALDGEQYF
TRBV29-1	TRBJ2-7	TRBD2	NA	TGCAGCTCGCGGACTAGCGGGAGATCAGGGCAGTACTTC	CSSRTSGRSGQYF
TRBV15	TRBJ2-6	NA	NA	TGTGCCACCAACAGAGTGGCGGCTGGGGCCAGCGTCCTGACTTTC	CATNRVAAGASVLTF
TRBV3-1	TRBJ2-5	NA	NA	TGTGCCAGCAGCCAAGATCGCGGCATCCAAGAGACCCAGTACTTC	CASSQDRGIQETQYF
TRBV13	TRBJ1-1	NA	many	TGTGCCAGCAGCTGGAACGGCTTT	CASSWNGF
TRBV24-1	TRBJ1-5	NA	many	TGTGCCACCAGTGATTTGACGATTAGCAATCAGCCCCAGCATTTT	CATSDLTISNQPQHF
TRBV19	TRBJ1-2	NA	NA	TGTGCCAGTTTTAGACCCCCTGGCTATGGCTACACCTTC	CASFRPPGYGYTF
TRBV2	TRBJ1-6	TRBD1	many	TGTGCCAGCAGCTCATACGTCACAGGGGCCAATTCACCCCTCCACTTT	CASSSYVTGANSPLHF
TRBV5-1	TRBJ1-3	NA	few	TGCGCCAGCAGCCCCTCGACAGGCGCCGGAAACACCATATATTTT	CASSPSTGAGNTIYF
TRBV7-9	TRBJ2-5	NA	few	TGTGCCAGCAGCCCCATTCGAGGGGGGCAACAAGAGACCCAGTACTTC	CASSPIRGGQQETQYF
TRBV6-5	TRBJ2-1	NA	NA	TGTGCCAGCAGTAGGATAAGCTCCTACAATGAGCAGTTCTTC	CASSRISSYNEQFF
TRBV6-2/TRBV6-3	TRBJ1-2	NA	few	TGTGCCAGCATCGCGGGGGGAAATTATGGCTACACCTTC	CASIAGGNYGYTF
TRBV14	TRBJ1-2	NA	many	TGTGCCAGCAGCCAAACCGGCTATGGCTACACCTTC	CASSQTGYGYTF
TRBV5-1	TRBJ1-1	TRBD1	few	TGCGCCAGCAGCTTAGGGGGCTCGGGCACTGAAGCTTTCTTT	CASSLGGSGTEAFF
TRBV24-1	TRBJ2-5	TRBD2	NA	TGTGCCACCAGTGTCGGGAGGGGTGAGACCCGGTACTTC	CATSVGRGETRYF
TRBV19	TRBJ2-5	TRBD2	few	TGTGCCAGTAGTATGGCGGGAGTTCGGCGAGAGACCCAGTACTTC	CASSMAGVRRETQYF
TRBV12-3/TRBV12-4	TRBJ2-5	NA	few	TGTGCCAGCAGTTTTCGGGGCGCGGGGGAGACCCAGTACTTC	CASSFRGAGETQYF
TRBV13	TRBJ2-2	NA	NA	TGTGCCAGCAGCGCACCTGAGAGCGGGGAGCTGTTTTTT	CASSAPESGELFF
TRBV2	TRBJ2-7	TRBD1	few	TGTGCCAGCAGGGACGGACAGGGGGCGGCCTACGAGCAGTACTTC	CASRDGQGAAYEQYF
TRBV29-1	TRBJ2-5	TRBD2	NA	TGCAGCGTTGAGATCTGGGATGAACTAGCGCGACAAGAGACCCAGTACTTC	CSVEIWDELARQETQYF
TRBV7-2	TRBJ1-3	TRBD1	few	TGTGCCAGCAGCCCCCGACAGGGGGGCGGAAACACCATATATTTT	CASSPRQGGGNTIYF
TRBV2	TRBJ1-4	NA	NA	TGTGCCAGCATTATGGACGGATCGAATGAAAAACTGTTTTTT	CASIMDGSNEKLFF
TRBV29-1	TRBJ2-7	NA	NA	TGCAGCGCGGAGGGGCCTCGGAGGGAGCAGTACTTC	CSAEGPRREQYF
TRBV7-4	TRBJ2-3	TRBD2	NA	TGTGCCAGCAGCTTAGGCGGGAGACTTCGCACAGATACGCAGTATTTT	CASSLGGRLRTDTQYF
TRBV25-1	TRBJ1-2	NA	NA	TGTGCCAGCAGCCCTACAGGGCACTCTAATTATGGCTACACCTTC	CASSPTGHSNYGYTF
TRBV7-9	TRBJ2-7	NA	NA	TGTGCCAGCAGCTTAGCGAGGGGGGGAAGCTCCTACGAGCAGTACTTC	CASSLARGGSSYEQYF
TRBV19	TRBJ1-3	NA	few	TGTGCCAATAGTATCCAGTCTCTTGAGAACACCATATATTTT	CANSIQSLENTIYF
TRBV7-2	TRBJ2-5	TRBD2	many	TGTGCCAGCAGCTTAGATAGGGGAGGGGAGACCCAGTACTTC	CASSLDRGGETQYF
TRBV25-1	TRBJ2-6	NA	once	TGTGCCAGCAGTGCTAGTGAGGGACCTGGGGCCAACGTCCTGACTTTC	CASSASEGPGANVLTF
TRBV11-1	TRBJ2-5	TRBD2	few	TGTGCCAGCAGCTCACAGCCCGGGACTAGCCTCTTTGAGACCCAGTACTTC	CASSSQPGTSLFETQYF
TRBV7-6	TRBJ2-5	NA	NA	TGTGCCAGCGCAGGGACGCCGGCCCGGGAGACCCAGTACTTC	CASAGTPARETQYF
TRBV7-9	TRBJ1-2	TRBD1	few	TGTGCCAGCAGCCCCCGGGACAGACACTATGGCTACACCTTC	CASSPRDRHYGYTF
TRBV7-9	TRBJ2-5	NA	NA	TGTGCCAGCAGCGAAGGACAGAAGGAAGAGACCCAGTACTTC	CASSEGQKEETQYF
TRBV7-3	TRBJ1-1	NA	many	TGTGCCAGCAGCTTAATGGCTAACACTGAAGCTTTCTTT	CASSLMANTEAFF
TRBV7-3	TRBJ1-1	NA	NA	TGTGCCAGCAGCTTAATCCCGGGCTCTGAAGCTTTCTTT	CASSLIPGSEAFF
TRBV6-5	TRBJ1-3	NA	many	TGTGCCAGCAGGGGACGGACCTCTGGAAACACCATATATTTT	CASRGRTSGNTIYF
TRBV24-1	TRBJ1-2	TRBD1	once	TGTGCCACCAGTGATTTCGGGACAGTCTATGGCTACACCTTC	CATSDFGTVYGYTF
TRBV7-8	TRBJ2-7	TRBD2	NA	TGTGCCAGCAGCTTAGCCTTTACGGGAGGGAGGTACGAGCAGTACTTC	CASSLAFTGGRYEQYF
TRBV15	TRBJ1-4	TRBD1	NA	TGTGCCACCAGCGTACCGGGACAGGAGGGCGTAAAACTGTTTTTT	CATSVPGQEGVKLFF
TRBV19	TRBJ1-5	NA	many	TGTGCCAGTAGCATGGCTGGTCTCAATCAGCCCCAGCATTTT	CASSMAGLNQPQHF
TRBV10-3	TRBJ1-1	NA	NA	TGTGCCATCAGCGGGGGAGTTAACACTGAAGCTTTCTTT	CAISGGVNTEAFF
TRBV7-4	TRBJ1-2	NA	NA	TGTGCCAGCAGCCAAGATGGCGCCTTCGGGGGCTACACCTTC	CASSQDGAFGGYTF
TRBV10-2	TRBJ1-6	TRBD1	many	TGCGCCAGCAGTGTACCGACAGGGGTTCTTGGAAATTCACCCCTCCACTTT	CASSVPTGVLGNSPLHF